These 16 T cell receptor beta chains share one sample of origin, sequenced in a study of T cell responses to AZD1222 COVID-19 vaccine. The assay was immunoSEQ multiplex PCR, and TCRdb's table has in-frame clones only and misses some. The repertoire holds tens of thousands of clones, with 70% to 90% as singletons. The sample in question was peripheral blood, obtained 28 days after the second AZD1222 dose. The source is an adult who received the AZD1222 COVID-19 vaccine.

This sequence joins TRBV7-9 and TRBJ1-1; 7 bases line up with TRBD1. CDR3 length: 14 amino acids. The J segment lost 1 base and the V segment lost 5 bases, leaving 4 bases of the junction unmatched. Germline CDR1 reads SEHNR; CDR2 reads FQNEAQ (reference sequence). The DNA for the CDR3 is TGTGCCAGCAGCCGAACAGGGGCGAACACTGAAGCTTTCTTT. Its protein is CASSRTGANTEAFF. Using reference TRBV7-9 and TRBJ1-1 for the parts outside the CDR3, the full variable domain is DTGVSQNPRHKITKRGQNVTFRCDPISEHNRLYWYRQTLGQGPEFLTYFQNEAQLEKSRLLSDRFSAERPKGSFSTLEIQRTEQGDSAMYLCASSRTGANTEAFFGQGTRLTVV.

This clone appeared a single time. CDR3 region: CASRGRESDTQYF. CDR3 bases: TGTGCCAGCAGGGGACGGGAGTCGGATACGCAGTATTTT. This chain links TRBV27 with TRBJ2-3; D possibly corresponds to TRBD2 (6 bases). Trimming pared 6 bases from V and 6 bases from J, leaving 13 bases between. The CDR3 length is 13 residues. Germline lookup yields CDR1 MNHEY and CDR2 SMNVEV (reference sequence).

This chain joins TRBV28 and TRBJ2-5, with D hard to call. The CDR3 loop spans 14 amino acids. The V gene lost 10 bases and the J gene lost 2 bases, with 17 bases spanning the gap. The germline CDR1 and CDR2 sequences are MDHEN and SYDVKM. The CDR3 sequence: CATSNLDIQETQYF. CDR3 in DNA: TGTGCCACCTCAAACCTCGACATTCAAGAGACCCAGTACTTC.

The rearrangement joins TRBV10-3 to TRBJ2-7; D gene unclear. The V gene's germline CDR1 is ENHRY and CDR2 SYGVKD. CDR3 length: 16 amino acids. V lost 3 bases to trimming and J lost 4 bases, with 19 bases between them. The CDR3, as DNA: TGTGCCATCAGTGAACCTCGGTCAGAATACCTATACGAGCAGTACTTC. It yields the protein CAISEPRSEYLYEQYF.

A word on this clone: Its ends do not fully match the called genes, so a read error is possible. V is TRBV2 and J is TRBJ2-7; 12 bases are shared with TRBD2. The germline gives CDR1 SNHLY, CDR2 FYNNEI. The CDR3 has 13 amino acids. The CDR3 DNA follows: TGTGCCAGCAGTCTCCTTTGGACTAGCGGGGCCCACTTC. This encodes CASSLLWTSGAHF.

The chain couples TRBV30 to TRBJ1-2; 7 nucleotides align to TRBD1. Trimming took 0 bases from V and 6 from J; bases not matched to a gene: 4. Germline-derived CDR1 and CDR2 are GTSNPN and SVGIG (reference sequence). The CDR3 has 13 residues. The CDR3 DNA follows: TGTGCCTGGAGTGTACAGGGGATTCATGGCTACACCTTC. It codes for CAWSVQGIHGYTF.

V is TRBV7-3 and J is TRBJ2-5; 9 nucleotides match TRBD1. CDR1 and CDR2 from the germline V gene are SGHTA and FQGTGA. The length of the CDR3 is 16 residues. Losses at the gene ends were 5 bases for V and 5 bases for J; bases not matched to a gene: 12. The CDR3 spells CASSPRGQGRMETQYF. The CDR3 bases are TGTGCCAGCAGCCCCCGTGGACAGGGGAGGATGGAGACCCAGTACTTC.

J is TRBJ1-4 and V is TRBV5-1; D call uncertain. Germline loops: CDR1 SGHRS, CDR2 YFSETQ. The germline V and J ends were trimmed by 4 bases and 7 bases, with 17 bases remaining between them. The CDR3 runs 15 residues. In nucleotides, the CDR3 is TGCGCCAGCAGCCCCTCAGACGGAGCGGTTGAAAAACTGTTTTTT. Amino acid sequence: CASSPSDGAVEKLFF. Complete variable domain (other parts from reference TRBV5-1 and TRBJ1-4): KAGVTQTPRYLIKTRGQQVTLSCSPISGHRSVSWYQQTPGQGLQFLFEYFSETQRNKGNFPGRFSGRQFSNSRSEMNVSTLELGDSALYLCASSPSDGAVEKLFFGSGTQLSVL.

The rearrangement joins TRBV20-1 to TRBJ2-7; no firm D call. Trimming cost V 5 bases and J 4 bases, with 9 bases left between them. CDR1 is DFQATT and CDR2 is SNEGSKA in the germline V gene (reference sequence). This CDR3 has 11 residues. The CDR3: CSAPISYEQYF. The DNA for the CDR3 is TGCAGTGCTCCGATCTCTTACGAGCAGTACTTC.

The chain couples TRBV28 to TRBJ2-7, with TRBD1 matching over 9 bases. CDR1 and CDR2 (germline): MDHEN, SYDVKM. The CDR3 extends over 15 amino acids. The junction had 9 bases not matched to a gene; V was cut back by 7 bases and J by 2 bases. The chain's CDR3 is CASTPGTGRPYEQYF. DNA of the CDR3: TGTGCCAGCACTCCCGGGACAGGGAGGCCCTACGAGCAGTACTTC.

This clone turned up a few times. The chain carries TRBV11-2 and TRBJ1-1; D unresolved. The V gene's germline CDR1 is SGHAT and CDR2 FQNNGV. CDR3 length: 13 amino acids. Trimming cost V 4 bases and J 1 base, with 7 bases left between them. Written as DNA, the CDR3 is TGTGCCAGCAGCTCTACAGAGAACACTGAAGCTTTCTTT. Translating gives CASSSTENTEAFF.

In nucleotides, the CDR3 is TGTGCCAGCAGCGTAAGGGGGGAGTCTAGTAGCGATGAGCAGTTCTTC. Protein sequence: CASSVRGESSSDEQFF. The chain carries TRBV9 and TRBJ2-1; D could derive from TRBD1 or TRBD2 (6 bases each). The CDR3 is 16 residues long. Germline-derived CDR1 and CDR2 are SGDLS and YYNGEE. Trimming shortened V by 1 base and J by 8 bases, and 19 bases separated the two germline ends.

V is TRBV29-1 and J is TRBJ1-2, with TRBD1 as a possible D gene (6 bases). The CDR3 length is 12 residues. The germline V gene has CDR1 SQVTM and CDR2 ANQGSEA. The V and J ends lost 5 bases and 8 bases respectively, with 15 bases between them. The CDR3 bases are TGCAGCGTTAACAGGGACGGTGGAGGCTACACCTTC. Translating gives CSVNRDGGGYTF.

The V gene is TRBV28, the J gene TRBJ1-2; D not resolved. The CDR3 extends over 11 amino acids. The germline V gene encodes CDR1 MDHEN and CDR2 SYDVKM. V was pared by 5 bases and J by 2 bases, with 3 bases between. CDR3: CASSGNYGYTF. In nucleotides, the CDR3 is TGTGCCAGCAGTGGGAACTATGGCTACACCTTC.

The CDR3 sequence: CASSLRGARVTEAFF. As DNA, the CDR3 is TGTGCCAGCAGCTTGCGGGGGGCGAGGGTCACTGAAGCTTTCTTT. V is TRBV5-4 and J is TRBJ1-1, with D perhaps TRBD1 (6 bases). Trimming stripped 1 base from V and 4 bases from J, with 14 bases between. In germline, CDR1 is SGHNT, CDR2 YYREEE (reference sequence). This CDR3 is built from 15 residues.

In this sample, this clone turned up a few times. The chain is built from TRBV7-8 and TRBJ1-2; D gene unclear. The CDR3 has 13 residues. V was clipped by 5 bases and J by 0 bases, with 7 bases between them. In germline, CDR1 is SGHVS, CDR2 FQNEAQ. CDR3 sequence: CASSPDANYGYTF. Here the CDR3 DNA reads TGTGCCAGCAGCCCGGACGCTAACTATGGCTACACCTTC.